This T cell receptor (beta chain) comes out of a study of early T cells in non-severe SARS-CoV-2 infection (dated by TCRdb to the early 2020s). About the full investigation: Because TCR sequencing relied on bulk RNA taken from unsorted whole blood, pairing of alpha and beta chains was not possible.

Library prep was done by 5' RACE. The sample was run on a NextSeq 500. The TCR library protocol attached unique molecular identifiers to individual cDNA molecules to correct for sequencing error and PCR bias. Sequencing covered both TCR alpha and beta chains, and within each sample the abundances of alpha and beta sequences were tightly co-correlated. The paper's processing steps were these. Decombinator V4 was used to perform V gene, J gene and CDR3 annotation of TCR sequences. TCRs were defined as expanded if a significant change between any two time points was detected under a Poisson model with p below 0.0001. TCR abundances were normalised to the total number of TCRs sequenced per sample and were expressed as counts per million. VDJdb, accessed 1 November 2021, was searched for CMV, EBV and SARS-CoV-2 annotated TCRs, with TCRs annotated for multiple antigens excluded. TCRdb trimmed public reads at Q25 via fastp, called clones via MiXCR and kept in-frame beta chains. Rows with a matching CDR3 protein are joined into one entry that keeps the most common DNA and genes. The V and J calls reflect TCRdb's pipeline rather than the authors' work. This sample comprises some 71,000 distinct CDR3 sequences, about 10% of them detected only once. The ten largest account for about 6% of the sample.

The research as a whole found: VDJdb matching was skewed toward anti-spike CD8 responses and likely underestimated virus-specific expansions by missing private and CD4 specificities.

This clonotype was counted at least ten times. It has no known antigen specificity. No clone much larger than this one lies a single base away; base qualities are absent. This was a case-control study nested in a cohort of healthcare workers in London, UK, who had nasopharyngeal swab PCR tests and blood samples taken every week. Healthcare workers were enrolled in the week of the UK lockdown, from 23 to 31 March 2020, and were followed every week for up to roughly 15 weeks. This clonotype was sampled from an adult who was a healthcare worker with PCR-confirmed SARS-CoV-2 infection or an uninfected control (not recorded which). Material: whole blood.

The nucleotide sequence reads TGTGCCAGCAGCTTAGGCGGGGGGCTCAGGAGCAATCAGCCCCAGCATTTT. Translated, this gives CASSLGGGLRSNQPQHF. The chain is encoded by TRBV7-2 joined to TRBJ1-5; possibly the D gene is TRBD1, per 6 matching bases. V drops 1 base and J drops 1 base, leaving 14 bases in between. From the germline V gene, CDR1 is SGHTA and CDR2 is FQGNSA. Spanning cysteine to phenylalanine, the CDR3 consists of 17 amino acids. Only the CDR3 part of the read is kept: 51 bases, read in frame from the first base.